This T cell receptor (beta chain) originates from a study of T-cell memory formation after mild COVID-19. Looking at the study overall: The study found TCR clusters largely donor specific.

Germline V CDR1 and CDR2: MNHEY, SVGAGI. The CDR3 has 19 amino acids. V was shortened by 6 bases and J by 0 bases, with 21 bases between the two germline ends. Overall study findings and caveats: Those CD4+ clones that contracted were mainly in CM and EM (CD8+ ones in EMRA).

The 5'RACE method, run with constant-segment primers, produced TCR alpha and TCR beta cDNA libraries (carrying sample barcodes and UMIs). Via MiXCR, TCRdb re-called the 5' RACE reads, giving one row per CDR3 protein. This table has roughly 130,000 distinct CDR3 sequences, about 17% appearing once. The sample holds a few counts of this clonotype. Its antigen is unidentified. The rearrangement uses TRBV6-5 and TRBJ2-6, with D unresolved. The TCR sequence derives from an adult woman who had mild COVID-19 (a few samples of this study predate the infection). Cell type and time point are not known. Sequencing was carried out using PBMCs or a T cell subset sorted from them (not recorded which). CDR3 residues: CASRPTTARYGSGANVLTF. As DNA, the CDR3 is TGTGCCAGCAGGCCCACAACAGCACGGTACGGCTCTGGGGCCAACGTCCTGACTTTC.